These 11 T cell receptor beta chains were all obtained from the same sample, sequenced in a study of vaccination effects on CD4 cells after COVID-19 (dated by TCRdb to between 2021 and 2024). Libraries were prepared through the immunoSEQ multiplex PCR assay. TCRdb stores this immuneACCESS table with in-frame sequences only. Part of the clones is absent; in the studies checked, under half of the shortfall reflects unresolved V genes, and no reason is known for the rest. This sample is represented by approximately 60,000 clones; approximately 80% of them were singletons. Together, the top ten hold about 4.5% of the sample. After less than eleven days of culture, CD4+ T cells were isolated with the EasySep CD4+ T cell isolation kit. Each participant got two doses of an mRNA SARS-CoV-2 vaccine, either BNT162b2 or mRNA-1273. No antigen is known for these receptors. The sequencing here drew on CD4+ T cells from PBMCs cultured without peptide, taken after COVID-19 vaccination. The receptors were sampled from a human donor who received a COVID-19 vaccine.

The chain links TRBV6-2 or TRBV6-3 to TRBJ2-3; D gene ambiguous. CDR1 is MNHEY, CDR2 SVGEGT, per germline. Deletions cut 2 bases from V and 0 bases from J, with 15 bases between. The CDR3 loop spans 17 amino acids. For the CDR3, the DNA is TGTGCCAGCAGTTACCGACTCGGCAGGTCTAGCACAGATACGCAGTATTTT. Protein sequence: CASSYRLGRSSTDTQYF.

The rearrangement uses TRBV30 and TRBJ2-7; perhaps TRBD1 as D (5 bases). V lost 3 bases to trimming and J lost 5 bases, with 17 bases between them. Germline V gives CDR1 GTSNPN, CDR2 SVGIG (reference sequence). There are 14 residues in the CDR3. CDR3 sequence: CAWSAQWGLDEQYF. The CDR3 bases are TGTGCCTGGAGCGCCCAATGGGGCCTGGACGAGCAGTACTTC.

There are a few counts of this clone. V gene TRBV2 combines with J gene TRBJ2-2, with TRBD2 as a possible D gene (6 bases). The germline V gene has CDR1 SNHLY and CDR2 FYNNEI. Trimming pared 7 bases from V and 0 bases from J, leaving 12 bases between. This CDR3 is built from 15 residues. CDR3 residues: CASTLGLANTGELFF. Written as DNA, the CDR3 is TGTGCCAGCACCCTGGGACTCGCGAACACCGGGGAGCTGTTTTTT.

V gene TRBV5-4 combines with J gene TRBJ1-1, with D possibly being TRBD1 (6 bases). Trimming left V 1 base short and J 1 base short, with 11 bases between. The germline V gene encodes CDR1 SGHNT and CDR2 YYREEE (reference sequence). This CDR3 is built from 15 residues. The CDR3 is CASSLSGTKNTEAFF. The CDR3 coding sequence is TGTGCCAGCAGCTTGAGCGGGACAAAGAACACTGAAGCTTTCTTT.

V usage is TRBV19 and J usage is TRBJ1-5; 7 nucleotides match TRBD1. Trimming cost V 4 bases and J 9 bases; bases outside gene matches: 9. Germline CDR1 and CDR2: LNHDA and SQIVND (reference sequence). The CDR3 consists of 14 residues. CDR3 sequence (DNA): TGTGCCAGTAGTAACGGACAGGCCCTAGGGCCCCAGCATTTT. It specifies CASSNGQALGPQHF.

This chain uses TRBV28 with TRBJ1-5; D gene unclear. The CDR3 sequence is 23 residues long. Germline CDR1 and CDR2: MDHEN and SYDVKM. The V end was cut by 2 bases, the J end by 0 bases, with 32 bases between. The DNA for the CDR3 is TGTGCCAGCAGTTTACGTTGGGGTGAGGGAGTGCTCACCACCCGTAATAGCAATCAGCCCCAGCATTTT. It encodes CASSLRWGEGVLTTRNSNQPQHF. Together with reference TRBV28 and TRBJ1-5, the CDR3 gives the full variable domain: DVKVTQSSRYLVKRTGEKVFLECVQDMDHENMFWYRQDPGLGLRLIYFSYDVKMKEKGDIPEGYSVSREKKERFSLILESASTNQTSMYLCASSLRWGEGVLTTRNSNQPQHFGDGTRLSIL.

The rearrangement joins TRBV27 to TRBJ2-7; a weak D match, TRBD2 (6 bases). There are 14 residues in the CDR3. The V end was cut by 6 bases, the J end by 2 bases, with 14 bases between. The V gene's germline CDR1 is MNHEY and CDR2 SMNVEV (reference sequence). Written as DNA, the CDR3 is TGTGCCAGCAGCCCTGTGGGGGGACCCTACGAGCAGTACTTC. Translating it yields CASSPVGGPYEQYF.

DNA for the CDR3: TGTGCCAGCAGCGCGGACAGCCTTAACACTGAAGCTTTCTTT. Amino acid sequence: CASSADSLNTEAFF. The chain employs TRBV5-4 and TRBJ1-1, with a tentative D call TRBD1 (6 bases). The germline V gene encodes CDR1 SGHNT and CDR2 YYREEE (reference sequence). The V and J ends lost 4 bases and 2 bases respectively, with 12 bases between them. There are 14 residues in the CDR3.

This clone was seen more than once but under ten times. The chain links TRBV9 to TRBJ1-2; the D is unclear. The germline V gene encodes CDR1 SGDLS and CDR2 YYNGEE. The CDR3 sequence is 13 residues long. V lost 3 bases to trimming and J lost 4 bases, with 10 bases between them. CDR3 residues: CASSARTGYGYTF. CDR3 nucleotide sequence: TGTGCCAGCAGCGCCCGGACGGGCTATGGCTACACCTTC.

The rearrangement links TRBV28 to TRBJ1-4; D gene unclear. The CDR3 is made up of 13 amino acids. V was shortened by 7 bases and J by 6 bases, with 12 bases between the two germline ends. The germline V gene has CDR1 MDHEN and CDR2 SYDVKM. The CDR3 bases are TGTGCCAGCACCGACCCCCCTTATGAAAAACTGTTTTTT. Amino acids: CASTDPPYEKLFF.

The chain links TRBV27 to TRBJ2-2, with D perhaps matching TRBD1 or TRBD2 (5 bases each). Trimming left V 5 bases short and J 4 bases short, with 8 bases between. This CDR3 region has 13 residues. The V gene's germline CDR1 is MNHEY and CDR2 SMNVEV (reference sequence). This CDR3 reads CASSRGVTGELFF. The CDR3 region has the DNA TGTGCCAGCAGTCGAGGGGTCACCGGGGAGCTGTTTTTT.